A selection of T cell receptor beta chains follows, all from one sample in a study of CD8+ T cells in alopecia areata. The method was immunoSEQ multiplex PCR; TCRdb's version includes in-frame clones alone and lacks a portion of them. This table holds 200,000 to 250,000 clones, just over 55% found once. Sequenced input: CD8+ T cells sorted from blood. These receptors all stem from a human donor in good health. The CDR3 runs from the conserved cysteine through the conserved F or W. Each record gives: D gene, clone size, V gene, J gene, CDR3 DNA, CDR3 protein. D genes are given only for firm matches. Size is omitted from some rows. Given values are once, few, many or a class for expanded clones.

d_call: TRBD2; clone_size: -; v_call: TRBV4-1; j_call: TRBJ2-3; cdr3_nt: TGCGCCAGCAGCCAAGATCCCCTGGGGGGGGCAGATACGCAGTATTTT; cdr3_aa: CASSQDPLGGADTQYF
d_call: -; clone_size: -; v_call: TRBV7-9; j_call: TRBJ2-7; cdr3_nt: TGTGCCAGCAGCTTTTATTTCTACGAGCAGTACTTC; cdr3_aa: CASSFYFYEQYF
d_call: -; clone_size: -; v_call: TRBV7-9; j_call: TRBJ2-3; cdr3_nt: TGTGCCAGCAGCGCGACCGATCATACGCAGTATTTT; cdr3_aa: CASSATDHTQYF
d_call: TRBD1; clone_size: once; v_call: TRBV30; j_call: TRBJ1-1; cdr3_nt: TGTGCCTGGAGTGTACAGGGGAGGACTGAAGCTTTCTTT; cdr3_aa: CAWSVQGRTEAFF
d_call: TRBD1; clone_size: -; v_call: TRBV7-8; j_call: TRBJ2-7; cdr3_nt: TGTGCCAGCAGCTCCCGTATACCGGGACAGAGCTACTACGAGCAGTACTTC; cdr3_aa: CASSSRIPGQSYYEQYF
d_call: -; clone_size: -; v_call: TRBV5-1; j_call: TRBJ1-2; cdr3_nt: TGCGCCAGCAGCTTCAAACGGGCCGTCGACGGCTACACCTTC; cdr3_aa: CASSFKRAVDGYTF
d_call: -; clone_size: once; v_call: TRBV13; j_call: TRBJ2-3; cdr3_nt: TGTGCCAGCAGCTTAAGCGCAGATACGCAGTATTTT; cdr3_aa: CASSLSADTQYF
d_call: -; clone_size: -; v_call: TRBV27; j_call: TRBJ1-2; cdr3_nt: TGTGCCAGCAGTTTATTAGGGTCCAACTATGGCTACACCTTC; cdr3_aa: CASSLLGSNYGYTF
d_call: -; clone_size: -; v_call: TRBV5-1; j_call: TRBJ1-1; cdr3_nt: TGCGCCAGCAGCTTGACAGGGTGGACTGAAGCTTTCTTT; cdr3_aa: CASSLTGWTEAFF
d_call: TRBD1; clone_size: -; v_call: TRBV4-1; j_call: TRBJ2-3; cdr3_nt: TGCGCCAGCAGCCGAACGGACAGGGGGTATACAGATACACAGTATTTT; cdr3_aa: CASSRTDRGYTDTQYF
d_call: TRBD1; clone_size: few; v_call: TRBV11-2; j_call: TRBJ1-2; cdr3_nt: TGTGCTGCCGGGACAGACGATCATTCGGGTTATGGCTACACCTTC; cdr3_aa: CAAGTDDHSGYGYTF
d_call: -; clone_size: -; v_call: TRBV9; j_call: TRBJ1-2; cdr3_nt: TGTGCCAGCAGCGGTCCCCTGGGGCACTCCAACTATGGCTACACCTTC; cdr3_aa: CASSGPLGHSNYGYTF
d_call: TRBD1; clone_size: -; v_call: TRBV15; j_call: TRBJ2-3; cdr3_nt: TGTGCCACCAGCAGAACAGGGGGCGCCTCAGATACGCAGTATTTT; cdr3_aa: CATSRTGGASDTQYF
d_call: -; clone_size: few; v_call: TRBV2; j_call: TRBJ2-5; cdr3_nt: TGTGCCAGCAGTGAAGGAGCGGGCCTACAAGAGACCCAGTACTTC; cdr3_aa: CASSEGAGLQETQYF
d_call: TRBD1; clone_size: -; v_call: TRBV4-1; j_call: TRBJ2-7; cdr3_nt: TGCGCCAGCAGCCCCAGACAGGGGACCTACGAGCAGTACTTC; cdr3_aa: CASSPRQGTYEQYF
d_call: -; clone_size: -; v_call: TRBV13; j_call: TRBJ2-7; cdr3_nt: TGTGCCAGCAGCCTCAGGGGAAGGGAGCAGTACTTC; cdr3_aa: CASSLRGREQYF
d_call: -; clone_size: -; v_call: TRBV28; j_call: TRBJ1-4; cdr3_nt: TGTGCCAGCAGGACCCGGGGAGATGAAAAACTGTTTTTT; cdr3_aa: CASRTRGDEKLFF
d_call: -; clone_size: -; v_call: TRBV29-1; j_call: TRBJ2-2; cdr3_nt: TGCAGCGTTTTAGGCCACATTAACACCGGGGAGCTGTTTTTT; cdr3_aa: CSVLGHINTGELFF
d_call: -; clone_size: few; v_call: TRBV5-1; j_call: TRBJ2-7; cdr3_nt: TGCGCCAGCAGCTTCGGGCAATCCTACGAGCAGTACTTC; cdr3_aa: CASSFGQSYEQYF
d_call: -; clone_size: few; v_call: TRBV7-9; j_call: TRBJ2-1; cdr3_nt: TGTGCCAGCAGCTCGGAATACAATGAGCAGTTCTTC; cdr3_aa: CASSSEYNEQFF
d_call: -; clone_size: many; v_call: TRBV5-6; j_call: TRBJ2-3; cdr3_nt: TGTGCCAGCAGCTTGGGAGCAAGGGGGAGCACAGATACGCAGTATTTT; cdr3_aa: CASSLGARGSTDTQYF
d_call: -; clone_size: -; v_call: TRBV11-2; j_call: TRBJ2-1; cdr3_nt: TGTGCCAGCAGCTCCGTTTGGGGAAATGATCGGCAGTTCTTC; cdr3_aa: CASSSVWGNDRQFF
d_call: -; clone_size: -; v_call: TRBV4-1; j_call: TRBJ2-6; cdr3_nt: TGCGCCAGCAGCCAAGGGGCCAACGTCCTGACTTTC; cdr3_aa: CASSQGANVLTF
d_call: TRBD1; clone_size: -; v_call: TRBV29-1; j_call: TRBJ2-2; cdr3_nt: TGCAGCGTCTCCCAGACAGGGGGCGGCGGGGAGCTGTTTTTT; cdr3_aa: CSVSQTGGGGELFF
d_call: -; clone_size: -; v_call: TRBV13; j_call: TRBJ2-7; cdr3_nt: TGTGCCAGCAGTTTAGGGCTGGTGACCTACGAGCAGTACTTC; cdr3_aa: CASSLGLVTYEQYF
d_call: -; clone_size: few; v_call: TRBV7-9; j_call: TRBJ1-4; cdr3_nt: TGTGCCAGCAGCCCCCTTGGTGAAAAACTGTTTTTT; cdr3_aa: CASSPLGEKLFF
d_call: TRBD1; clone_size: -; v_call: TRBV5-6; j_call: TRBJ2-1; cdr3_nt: TGTGCCAGCAGCTCGGACAGGGGGCGTGAGCAGTTCTTC; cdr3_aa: CASSSDRGREQFF
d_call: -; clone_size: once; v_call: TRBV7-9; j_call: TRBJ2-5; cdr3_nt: TGTGCCAGCAGCTTGGTTAGGTTAGCCGAAGAGACCCAGTACTTC; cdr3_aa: CASSLVRLAEETQYF
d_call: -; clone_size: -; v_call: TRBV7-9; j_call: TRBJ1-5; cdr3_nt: TGTGCCACCAGAGGGGGTGTGGATCAGCCCCAGCATTTT; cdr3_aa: CATRGGVDQPQHF
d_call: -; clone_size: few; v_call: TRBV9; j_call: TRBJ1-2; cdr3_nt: TGTGCCAGCAGCGCATCCCTAGGGGACGCCTATGGCTACACCTTC; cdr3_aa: CASSASLGDAYGYTF
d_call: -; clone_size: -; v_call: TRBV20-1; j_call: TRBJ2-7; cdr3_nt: TGCAGTGCCTTGACAGGCTACGAGCAGTACTTC; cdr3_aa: CSALTGYEQYF
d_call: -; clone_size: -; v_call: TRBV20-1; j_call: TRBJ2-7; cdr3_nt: TGCAGTGCTTGGGACTTCGGCGAGCAGTACTTC; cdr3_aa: CSAWDFGEQYF
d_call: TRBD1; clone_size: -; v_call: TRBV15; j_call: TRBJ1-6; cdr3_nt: TGTGCCACCAGCAGGGGGACAGGGGATAATTCACCCCTCCACTTT; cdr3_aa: CATSRGTGDNSPLHF
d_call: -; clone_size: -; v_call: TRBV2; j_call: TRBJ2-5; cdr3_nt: TGTGCCAGCAATTTCGGAATCCAAGAGACCCAGTACTTC; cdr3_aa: CASNFGIQETQYF
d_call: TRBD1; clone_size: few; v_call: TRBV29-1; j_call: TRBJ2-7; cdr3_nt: TGCAGCGTCGGACAGGACAACTACGAGCAGTACTTC; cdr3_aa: CSVGQDNYEQYF
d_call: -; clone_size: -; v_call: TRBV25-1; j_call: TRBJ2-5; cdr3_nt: TGTGCCAGCAGTGAATTGGCAGGGCTGTACCAAGAGACCCAGTACTTC; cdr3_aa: CASSELAGLYQETQYF
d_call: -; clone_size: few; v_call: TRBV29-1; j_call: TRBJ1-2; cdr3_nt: TGCAGCGTTGACCGGAGGCCAGGGGATGTTGGGTACACCTTC; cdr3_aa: CSVDRRPGDVGYTF
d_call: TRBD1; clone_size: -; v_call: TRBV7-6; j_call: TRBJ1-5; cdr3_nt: TGTGCCAGCAGCAGGGGACAGGGAGGCAATCAGCCCCAGCATTTT; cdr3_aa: CASSRGQGGNQPQHF
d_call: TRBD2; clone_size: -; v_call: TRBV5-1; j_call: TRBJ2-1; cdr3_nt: TGCGCCAGCAGCGTCACCGGGACTAGCGGTGACAATGAGCAGTTCTTC; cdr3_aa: CASSVTGTSGDNEQFF
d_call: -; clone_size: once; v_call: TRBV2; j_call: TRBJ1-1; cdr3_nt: TGTGCCAGCACCGACACCTTTGAAGCTTTCTTT; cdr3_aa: CASTDTFEAFF
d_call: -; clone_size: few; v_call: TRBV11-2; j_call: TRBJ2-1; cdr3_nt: TGTGCCAGCAGCATCCCGGACAGCAATGAGCAGTTCTTC; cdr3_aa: CASSIPDSNEQFF
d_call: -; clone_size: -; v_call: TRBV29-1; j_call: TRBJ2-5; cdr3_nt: TGCAGCGTTCCCCTCAAGGGGACCCAGTACTTC; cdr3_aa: CSVPLKGTQYF
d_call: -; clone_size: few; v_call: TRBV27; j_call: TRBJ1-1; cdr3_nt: TGTGCCAGCAGTTTCGGAGGGGGAACTGAAGCTTTCTTT; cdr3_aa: CASSFGGGTEAFF
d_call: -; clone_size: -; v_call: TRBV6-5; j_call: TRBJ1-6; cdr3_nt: TGTGCCAGCAGCCCCACCGGGAGTTCACCCCTCCACTTT; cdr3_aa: CASSPTGSSPLHF
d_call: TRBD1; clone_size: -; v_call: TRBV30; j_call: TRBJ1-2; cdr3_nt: TGTGCCTGGCCCGACAGGGGTGGCTACACCTTC; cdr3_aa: CAWPDRGGYTF
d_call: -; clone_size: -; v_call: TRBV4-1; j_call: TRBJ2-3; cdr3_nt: TGCGCCAGCAGCCCCTACTTGAGCACAGATACGCAGTATTTT; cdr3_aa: CASSPYLSTDTQYF
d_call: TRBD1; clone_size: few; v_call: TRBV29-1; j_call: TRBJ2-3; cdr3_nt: TGCAGCGCCCCCGAGGCAGGGGGACCCACAGATACGCAGTATTTT; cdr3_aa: CSAPEAGGPTDTQYF
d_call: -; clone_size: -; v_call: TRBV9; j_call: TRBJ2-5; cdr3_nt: TGTGCCAGCAGCGAGTCGATTGGAGGGGGTGAAGCGCCGCAAGAGACCCAGTACTTC; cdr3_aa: CASSESIGGGEAPQETQYF
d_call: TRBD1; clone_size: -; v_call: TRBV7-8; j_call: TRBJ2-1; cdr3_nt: TGTGCCAGCAGCTTTGGACAGGGGGTGTACAATGAGCAGTTCTTC; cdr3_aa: CASSFGQGVYNEQFF
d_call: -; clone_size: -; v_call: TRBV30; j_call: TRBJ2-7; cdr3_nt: TGTGCCTGGGCGGGGAGCTCCTACGAGCAGTACTTC; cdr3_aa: CAWAGSSYEQYF
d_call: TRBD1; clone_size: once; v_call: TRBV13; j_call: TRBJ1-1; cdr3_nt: TGTGCCAGCAGCCTAGAACAGGGGGCTGAAGCTTTCTTT; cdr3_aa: CASSLEQGAEAFF